This T cell receptor (beta chain) is drawn from a study of OX40 agonist ivuxolimab in advanced cancers. Study summary: Patients were dosed with the agonistic anti-OX40 (CD134) antibody ivuxolimab.

Generated by immunoSEQ multiplex PCR, the TCRdb table keeps only in-frame clones and is missing some. The table shows about 72,000 clones, with 88% occurring only once. Trimming removed 6 bases from V and 0 bases from J, with 15 bases in between. Germline V lookup: CDR1 MDHEN, CDR2 SYDVKM. This CDR3 region has 15 residues. There are a few counts of this clone. This sequence was found in an adult with an advanced solid tumor such as melanoma, head and neck, liver or kidney cancer. The source material was CD4+ or CD8+ T cells sorted from blood, sampled in a trial of the OX40 agonist ivuxolimab. This chain uses TRBV28 with TRBJ2-7, with D tentatively TRBD2 (7 bases). CDR3 in amino acids: CASREGGMSSYEQYF. In DNA, the CDR3 is TGTGCCAGCAGGGAGGGGGGGATGAGCTCCTACGAGCAGTACTTC.